What follows is one T cell receptor beta chain and its context. This sample was included in a study of blood T cells in healthy people across ages. Trimming at V came to 4 bases and at J to 7 bases, leaving 11 bases not matched to a gene. Per the germline V gene, CDR1 is SGHDN and CDR2 is FVKESK. The CDR3 is made up of 16 amino acids. A second PCR, run for about 7 to 12 cycles, used a sample-barcoded 5' primer plus a J-beta primer mix. A template-switch adaptor containing 12 random nucleotides labeled each cDNA molecule. TCRdb re-analysed the 5' RACE reads in MiXCR, keeping a single row per CDR3 protein. The sample lists about 930,000 distinct CDR3 sequences, 25% to 30% occurring once. This same sample was also taken into another study, of T cells of mothers and their children. That study adds: Whatever RNA was extracted went entirely into cDNA synthesis, at roughly 1.6 ug per 15 ul.

Material for sequencing was blood. The sequence derives from a woman between 35 and 50 years old in good health. J is TRBJ1-4 and V is TRBV14, with TRBD1 matching over 8 bases. CDR3 DNA sequence: TGTGCCAGCAGCCGTGGACAGGGAATCTTAGCTGAAAAACTGTTTTTT. Its protein is CASSRGQGILAEKLFF. Full variable domain (rest looked up from reference TRBV14 and TRBJ1-4): EAGVTQFPSHSVIEKGQTVTLRCDPISGHDNLYWYRRVMGKEIKFLLHFVKESKQDESGMPNNRFLAERTGGTYSTLKVQPAELEDSGVYFCASSRGQGILAEKLFFGSGTQLSVL.